A selection of T cell receptor beta chains follows, all from one sample in a study of blood T cell repertoires in COVID-19. TCRdb keeps only in-frame clones here, not all; method: immunoSEQ multiplex PCR. The sample lists about 480,000 clones; approximately 92% were seen once. Specimen: peripheral blood. The receptors come from a man aged 18 to 35 with COVID-19, enrolled during active disease. CDR3s include the opening cysteine and the closing phenylalanine or tryptophan. The D gene is left open where the match is weak. Clone size is given for some rows only: seen once, a few or many times, or a class if the clone is expanded.

cdr3_nt cdr3_aa v_call cdr3_length d_call clone_size j_call
TGTGCCAGCTCACCACCTCGAGGGGGCTCCTACAATGAGCAGTTCTTC CASSPPRGGSYNEQFF TRBV18 16 - - TRBJ2-1
TGTGCCACTAAAGCGGGAGTTTGGGATACGCAGTATTTT CATKAGVWDTQYF TRBV19 13 TRBD2 - TRBJ2-3
TGTGCCAGCAGCTTAGTCAGGGGGCTGAACTATGGCTACACCTTC CASSLVRGLNYGYTF TRBV7-8 15 TRBD1 once TRBJ1-2
TGTGCCAGCAGCCATAGTAGCGGGAGGAGCTCCTACGAGCAGTACTTC CASSHSSGRSSYEQYF TRBV3-1/TRBV3-2 16 TRBD2 - TRBJ2-7
TGTGCCACGGCAACTAGCGGCTCCTACAATGAGCAGTTCTTC CATATSGSYNEQFF TRBV24-1 14 TRBD2 - TRBJ2-1
TGTGCCAGCAGCTATCGAGAGAGCCGGGTGGGCACAGATACGCAGTATTTT CASSYRESRVGTDTQYF TRBV11-2 17 - once TRBJ2-3
TGTGCCAGCAGCCCCACAGGGGGTACTGGGGCCAACGTCCTGACTTTC CASSPTGGTGANVLTF TRBV7-3 16 TRBD1 - TRBJ2-6
TGTGCCAGCAGCAAAGCGACAGGGGGCGCAGGGGAGACCCAGTACTTC CASSKATGGAGETQYF TRBV21-1 16 - - TRBJ2-5
TGTGCCAGCAGTTTAATTATCGGGGAGTACACCACCGGGGAGCTGTTTTTT CASSLIIGEYTTGELFF TRBV27 17 - once TRBJ2-2
TGTGCCAGCAGCCCTATCGGCGCGGGAGGCCTTTACGAGCAGTACTTC CASSPIGAGGLYEQYF TRBV6-2/TRBV6-3 16 TRBD2 few TRBJ2-7
TGTGCTAGTGGTCCTAGCGGGCAAGAGACCCAGTACTTC CASGPSGQETQYF TRBV12-5 13 TRBD2 - TRBJ2-5
TGTGCCAGTAGCCAAGGGGGACAGGGGTCGGACATTCAGTACTTC CASSQGGQGSDIQYF TRBV19 15 TRBD1 - TRBJ2-4
TGTGCCAGCAGCTTAGGGTCAGTCCAAGAGACCCAGTACTTC CASSLGSVQETQYF TRBV11-2 14 - - TRBJ2-5
TGTGCCAGCTCACCAACCGGGGAGCGCACCGGGGAGCTGTTTTTT CASSPTGERTGELFF TRBV18 15 - - TRBJ2-2
TGTGCCAGCAGCTGGACTAGCGGGAACCCTACCCACGAGCAGTACTTC CASSWTSGNPTHEQYF TRBV7-9 16 TRBD2 - TRBJ2-7
TGTGCCAGCAAGGAAGCAGCGAGCTCCTACAATGAGCAGTTCTTC CASKEAASSYNEQFF TRBV7-2 15 - once TRBJ2-1
TGTGCCATCAGGGGGGACAGGGAAAAGCCTTGGGGCTACACCTTC CAIRGDREKPWGYTF TRBV10-3 15 TRBD1 - TRBJ1-2
TGCAGCGTTGAGAAACTAGCGGCAGATACGCAGTATTTT CSVEKLAADTQYF TRBV29-1 13 TRBD2 - TRBJ2-3
TGTGCCAGCAGCCAACTAGCGGGGGACCACACCGGGGAGCTGTTTTTT CASSQLAGDHTGELFF TRBV7-7 16 TRBD2 - TRBJ2-2
TGTGCCAGCAGATTAGCCCTAGATACGCAGTATTTT CASRLALDTQYF TRBV7-9 12 - - TRBJ2-3
TGTGCCAGTAGTACTTACCCGTCCAGTGAGCAGTTCTTC CASSTYPSSEQFF TRBV19 13 - - TRBJ2-1
TGCGCCAGCAGCCAAAGCCCCGCTTCTGCAGCAGGGGATTGGGGCGAGCAGTACTTC CASSQSPASAAGDWGEQYF TRBV4-1 19 - - TRBJ2-7
TGTGCCAGTAGTATCTCCGACAGGGGGCAAGAGACCCAGTACTTC CASSISDRGQETQYF TRBV19 15 TRBD1 - TRBJ2-5
TGTGCCACCAGCAGAGTTGGCGCGGGGACCGGGCAGCCCCAGCATTTT CATSRVGAGTGQPQHF TRBV15 16 - - TRBJ1-5
TGTGCCAGCAGCTCTTCCTACAGGGAAGCCGGCGAAAAACTGTTTTTT CASSSSYREAGEKLFF TRBV7-8 16 - - TRBJ1-4
TGTGCCAGCAGCTTGGCGGGACTAGCAAACACCGGGGAGCTGTTTTTT CASSLAGLANTGELFF TRBV7-3 16 TRBD2 - TRBJ2-2
TGTGCCAGCAGAGACTCTACCTACGAGCAGTACTTC CASRDSTYEQYF TRBV27 12 - - TRBJ2-7
TGTGCCAGCAGCCGGACTGCCCGGGACACCATATATTTT CASSRTARDTIYF TRBV7-2 13 - - TRBJ1-3
TGTGCCAGCACCCCTGCGGGGGTCACAGATACGCAGTATTTT CASTPAGVTDTQYF TRBV5-4 14 TRBD2 - TRBJ2-3
TGTGCCAGCTCACTAACAAGCGGGGTGCTGAGCACAGATACGCAGTATTTT CASSLTSGVLSTDTQYF TRBV18 17 TRBD2 - TRBJ2-3
TGTGCCACCAGCACCACGACAGGGTCTGGGGCCAACGTCCTGACTTTC CATSTTTGSGANVLTF TRBV15 16 TRBD1 - TRBJ2-6
TGTGCCTGGACTCGAAGACTAGCGAACACCGGGGAGCTGTTTTTT CAWTRRLANTGELFF TRBV30 15 - - TRBJ2-2
TGTGCCAGCAGCTTGGGACAGGGGGCGTTGGAGACCCAGTACTTC CASSLGQGALETQYF TRBV7-9 15 TRBD1 - TRBJ2-5
TGCGCCAGCAGCTTGGGGACAGTAGATTCCGCAGATACGCAGTATTTT CASSLGTVDSADTQYF TRBV5-1 16 - - TRBJ2-3
TGCGCCAGCAGCTTTACACAATACAATGAGCAGTTCTTC CASSFTQYNEQFF TRBV5-1 13 - - TRBJ2-1
TGTGCCAGTAGTTTACAGGGGTGGTCCGGGGAGCTGTTTTTT CASSLQGWSGELFF TRBV19 14 TRBD1 - TRBJ2-2
TGTGCCACCAGCGCACGGGGATACGAGCAGTACTTC CATSARGYEQYF TRBV24-1 12 - once TRBJ2-7
TGTGCCAGCAGTCCGAGATCGACAGTGTCCTACGAGCAGTACTTC CASSPRSTVSYEQYF TRBV6-5 15 - - TRBJ2-7
TGCGCCAGCAGCCAAGCTGGAACTAGAGAAACGCAGTATTTT CASSQAGTRETQYF TRBV4-1 14 - - TRBJ2-3
TGTGCCAGCAGTTACGACAGGGGCTCTGGAAACACCATATATTTT CASSYDRGSGNTIYF TRBV6-5 15 TRBD1 - TRBJ1-3
TGTGCCAGCAGTTCAGACAGGGGTGGATATGAAAAACTGTTTTTT CASSSDRGGYEKLFF TRBV2 15 TRBD1 - TRBJ1-4
TGTGCCAGCAGCAGTACTAGCGGGGGCACAGATACGCAGTATTTT CASSSTSGGTDTQYF TRBV7-9 15 TRBD2 - TRBJ2-3
TGTGCCACCAGTGATTTAACAGCGGGGGGTTTTGATGAGCAGTTCTTC CATSDLTAGGFDEQFF TRBV24-1 16 TRBD2 - TRBJ2-1
TGTGCCAGTAGTATAGGGGGGACAAAGGCTTTCTTT CASSIGGTKAFF TRBV19 12 - - TRBJ1-1
TGTGCCAGCAGCTTAGTAACCAGCTCCTACAATGAGCAGTTCTTC CASSLVTSSYNEQFF TRBV11-2 15 - - TRBJ2-1
TGTGCCAGCAGTTACTCTACTGATTATAATTCACCCCTCCACTTT CASSYSTDYNSPLHF TRBV6-5 15 - - TRBJ1-6
TGTGCCACCAGTGACGGTTACGAGCAGTACTTC CATSDGYEQYF TRBV24-1 11 - - TRBJ2-7
TGTGCCAGCAGTTTAGCCCTCGGCGAGCAGTACTTC CASSLALGEQYF TRBV12-3/TRBV12-4 12 - - TRBJ2-7
TGTGCCAGCAGTGATCTAGGGGTCGGCTACGAGCAGTACTTC CASSDLGVGYEQYF TRBV2 14 - - TRBJ2-7
TGCGCCAGCAGCCAAATGACTAGCGGGAGGTCCCGGGAGCTGTTTTTT CASSQMTSGRSRELFF TRBV4-1 16 TRBD2 - TRBJ2-2
TGTGCCAGCAGCCACGACAGGGGAGACTACAATGAGCAGTTCTTC CASSHDRGDYNEQFF TRBV7-3 15 TRBD1 - TRBJ2-1
TGTGCCAGCTCACCGCAGTTTCGGGACAATGAGCAGTTCTTC CASSPQFRDNEQFF TRBV18 14 - - TRBJ2-1
TGTGCCAGCAGCCTACAGCTGGGCTACGAGCAGTACTTC CASSLQLGYEQYF TRBV12-3/TRBV12-4 13 - - TRBJ2-7
TGTGCCAGCAGCTACAATACCGGGGAGCTGTTTTTT CASSYNTGELFF TRBV7-6 12 - - TRBJ2-2
TGTGCCAGCAGCTTCTCTAGCGGGGAAGCCGGGGAGCTGTTTTTT CASSFSSGEAGELFF TRBV7-7 15 TRBD2 few TRBJ2-2